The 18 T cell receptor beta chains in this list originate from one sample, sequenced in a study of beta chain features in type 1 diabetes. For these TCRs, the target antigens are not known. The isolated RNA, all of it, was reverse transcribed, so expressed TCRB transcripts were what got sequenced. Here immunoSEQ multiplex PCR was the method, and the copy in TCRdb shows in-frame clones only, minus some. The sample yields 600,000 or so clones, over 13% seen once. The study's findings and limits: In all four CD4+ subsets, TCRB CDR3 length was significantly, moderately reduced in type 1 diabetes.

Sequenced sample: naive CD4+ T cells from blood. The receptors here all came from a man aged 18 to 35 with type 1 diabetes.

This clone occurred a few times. The CDR3 nucleotides read TGTGCCTGGTCGGGACTAGCGGGAGGGGTGCAGTACTTC. Residues: CAWSGLAGGVQYF. The rearrangement joins TRBV30 to TRBJ2-7, with 16 bases aligning to TRBD2. Germline V gene data show CDR1 as GTSNPN and CDR2 as SVGIG (reference sequence). This CDR3 is 13 amino acids long. V trimming: 5 bases; J trimming: 9 bases; junction bases outside the gene matches: 4.

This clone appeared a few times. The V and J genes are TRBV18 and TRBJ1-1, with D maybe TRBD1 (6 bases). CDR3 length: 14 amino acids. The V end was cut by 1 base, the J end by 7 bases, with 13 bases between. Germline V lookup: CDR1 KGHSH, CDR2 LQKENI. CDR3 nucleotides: TGTGCCAGCTCACCACGGGACACCTTCCGTGAAGCTTTCTTT. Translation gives CASSPRDTFREAFF. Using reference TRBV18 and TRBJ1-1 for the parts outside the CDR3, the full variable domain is NAGVMQNPRHLVRRRGQEARLRCSPMKGHSHVYWYRQLPEEGLKFMVYLQKENIIDESGMPKERFSAEFPKEGPSILRIQQVVRGDSAAYFCASSPRDTFREAFFGQGTRLTVV.

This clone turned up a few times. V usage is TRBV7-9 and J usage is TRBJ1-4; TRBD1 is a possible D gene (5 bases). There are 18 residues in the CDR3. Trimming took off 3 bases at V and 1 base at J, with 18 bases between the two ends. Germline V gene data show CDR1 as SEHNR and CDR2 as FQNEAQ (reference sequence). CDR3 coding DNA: TGTGCCAGCAGCTTTGCTTTCCGCGCGAGGGGAACTAATGAAAAACTGTTTTTT. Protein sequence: CASSFAFRARGTNEKLFF. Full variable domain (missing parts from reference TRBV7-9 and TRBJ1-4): DTGVSQNPRHKITKRGQNVTFRCDPISEHNRLYWYRQTLGQGPEFLTYFQNEAQLEKSRLLSDRFSAERPKGSFSTLEIQRTEQGDSAMYLCASSFAFRARGTNEKLFFGSGTQLSVL.

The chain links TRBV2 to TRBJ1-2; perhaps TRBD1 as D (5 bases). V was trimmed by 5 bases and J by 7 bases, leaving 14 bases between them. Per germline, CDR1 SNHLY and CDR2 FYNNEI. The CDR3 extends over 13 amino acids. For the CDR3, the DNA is TGTGCCAGCAGTACGGACACAAGACCTGGCTACACCTTC. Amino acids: CASSTDTRPGYTF.

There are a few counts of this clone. CDR3 region: CASSLGPGGNEQFF. CDR3 coding DNA: TGCGCCAGCAGCTTGGGGCCGGGAGGGAATGAGCAGTTCTTC. This chain links TRBV5-1 with TRBJ2-1, with 8 bases aligning to TRBD2. Germline CDR1 SGHRS, CDR2 YFSETQ. The CDR3 extends over 14 amino acids. J was trimmed by 7 bases and V by 0 bases; bases with no gene match: 3.

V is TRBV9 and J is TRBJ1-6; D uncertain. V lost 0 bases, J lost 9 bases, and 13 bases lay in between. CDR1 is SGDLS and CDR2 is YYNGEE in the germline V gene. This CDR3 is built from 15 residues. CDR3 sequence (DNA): TGTGCCAGCAGCGTAGCAGAAGGGTTTGCTTCACCCCTCCACTTT. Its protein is CASSVAEGFASPLHF.

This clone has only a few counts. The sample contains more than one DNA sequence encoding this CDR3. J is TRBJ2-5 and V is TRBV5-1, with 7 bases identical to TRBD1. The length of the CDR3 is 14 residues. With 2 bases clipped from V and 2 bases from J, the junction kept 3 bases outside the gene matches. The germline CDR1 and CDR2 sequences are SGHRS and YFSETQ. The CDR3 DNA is TGCGCCAGCAGCTTAACAGGGGATCAAGAGACCCAGTACTTC. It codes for CASSLTGDQETQYF.

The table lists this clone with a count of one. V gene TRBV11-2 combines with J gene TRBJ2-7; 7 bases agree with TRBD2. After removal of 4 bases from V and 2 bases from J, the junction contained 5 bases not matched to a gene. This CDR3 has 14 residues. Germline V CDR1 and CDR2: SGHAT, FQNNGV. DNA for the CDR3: TGTGCCAGCAGCTCGCCTAGCGGTACCTACGAGCAGTACTTC. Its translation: CASSSPSGTYEQYF.

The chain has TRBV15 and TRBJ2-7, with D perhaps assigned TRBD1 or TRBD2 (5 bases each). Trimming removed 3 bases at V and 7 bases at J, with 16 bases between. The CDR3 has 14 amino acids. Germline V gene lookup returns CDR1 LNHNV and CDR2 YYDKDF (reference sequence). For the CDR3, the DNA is TGTGCCACCAGCAGGGCAGGGAACCGCGGGGAGCAGTACTTC. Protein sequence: CATSRAGNRGEQYF.

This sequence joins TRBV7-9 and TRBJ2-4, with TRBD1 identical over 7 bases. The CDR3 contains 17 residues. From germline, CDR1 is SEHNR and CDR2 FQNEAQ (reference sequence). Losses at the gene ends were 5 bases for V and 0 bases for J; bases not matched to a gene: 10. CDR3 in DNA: TGTGCCAGCAGCATTCCGCAGGGACAGTTAGCCAAAAACATTCAGTACTTC. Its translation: CASSIPQGQLAKNIQYF. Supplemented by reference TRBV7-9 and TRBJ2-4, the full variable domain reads DTGVSQNPRHKITKRGQNVTFRCDPISEHNRLYWYRQTLGQGPEFLTYFQNEAQLEKSRLLSDRFSAERPKGSFSTLEIQRTEQGDSAMYLCASSIPQGQLAKNIQYFGAGTRLSVL.

The CDR3 DNA reads TGTGCCATCAGTGAAAGGGGAGGGGAAGAGACCCAGTACTTC. The encoded protein is CAISERGGEETQYF. This sequence joins TRBV10-3 and TRBJ2-5; 7 bases are shared with TRBD2. Germline-derived CDR1 and CDR2 are ENHRY and SYGVKD. The trim removed 3 bases at V and 3 bases at J, leaving 4 bases unmatched. The CDR3 has 14 residues.

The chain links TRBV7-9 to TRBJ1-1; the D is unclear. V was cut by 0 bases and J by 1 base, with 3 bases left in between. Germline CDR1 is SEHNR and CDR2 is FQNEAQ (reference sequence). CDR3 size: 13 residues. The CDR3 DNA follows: TGTGCCAGCAGCTTAGCGGCGAACACTGAAGCTTTCTTT. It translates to CASSLAANTEAFF. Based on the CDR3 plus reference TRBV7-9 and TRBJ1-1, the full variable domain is DTGVSQNPRHKITKRGQNVTFRCDPISEHNRLYWYRQTLGQGPEFLTYFQNEAQLEKSRLLSDRFSAERPKGSFSTLEIQRTEQGDSAMYLCASSLAANTEAFFGQGTRLTVV.

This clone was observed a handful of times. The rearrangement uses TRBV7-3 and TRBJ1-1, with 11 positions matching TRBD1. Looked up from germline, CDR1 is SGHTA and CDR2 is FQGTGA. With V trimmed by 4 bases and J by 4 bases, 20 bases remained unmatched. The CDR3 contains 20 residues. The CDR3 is CASSSADRGRDVMSGTEAFF. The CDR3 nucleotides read TGTGCCAGCAGCTCCGCGGACAGGGGGCGGGATGTTATGTCAGGCACTGAAGCTTTCTTT.

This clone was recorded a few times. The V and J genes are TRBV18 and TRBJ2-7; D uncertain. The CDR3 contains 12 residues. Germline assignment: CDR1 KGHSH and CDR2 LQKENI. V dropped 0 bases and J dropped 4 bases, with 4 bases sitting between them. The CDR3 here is CASSPPAYEQYF. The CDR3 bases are TGTGCCAGCTCACCACCTGCATACGAGCAGTACTTC.

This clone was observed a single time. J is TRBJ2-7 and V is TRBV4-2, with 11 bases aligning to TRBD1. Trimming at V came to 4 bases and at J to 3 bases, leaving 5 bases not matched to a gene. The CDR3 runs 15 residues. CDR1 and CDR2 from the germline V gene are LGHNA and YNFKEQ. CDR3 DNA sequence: TGTGCCAGCAGCCTCGCTGGGACAGGGGGCTACGAGCAGTACTTC. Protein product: CASSLAGTGGYEQYF.

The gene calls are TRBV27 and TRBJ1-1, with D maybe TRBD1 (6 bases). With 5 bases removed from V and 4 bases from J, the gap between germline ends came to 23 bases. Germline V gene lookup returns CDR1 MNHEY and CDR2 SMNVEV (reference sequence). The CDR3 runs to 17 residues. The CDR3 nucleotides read TGTGCCAGCAGTGGCGGGGTTGGCAGGGGATTTGGCACTGAAGCTTTCTTT. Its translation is CASSGGVGRGFGTEAFF.

CDR3 sequence reads: CARTWDRVTDTQYF. CDR3 DNA: TGTGCCAGGACCTGGGACAGGGTCACAGATACGCAGTATTTT. This sequence joins TRBV27 and TRBJ2-3; TRBD1 matches at 9 bases. The CDR3 has 14 residues. The trim removed 9 bases at V and 2 bases at J, leaving 6 bases unmatched. The germline CDR1 and CDR2 sequences are MNHEY and SMNVEV (reference sequence).

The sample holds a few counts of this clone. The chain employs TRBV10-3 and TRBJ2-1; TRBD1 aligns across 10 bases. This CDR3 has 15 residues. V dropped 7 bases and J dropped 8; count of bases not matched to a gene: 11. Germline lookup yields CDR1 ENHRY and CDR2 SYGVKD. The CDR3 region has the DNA TGTGCCATCAATCCCGCGGGACAGGGGAAGGATGAGCAGTTCTTC. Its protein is CAINPAGQGKDEQFF.